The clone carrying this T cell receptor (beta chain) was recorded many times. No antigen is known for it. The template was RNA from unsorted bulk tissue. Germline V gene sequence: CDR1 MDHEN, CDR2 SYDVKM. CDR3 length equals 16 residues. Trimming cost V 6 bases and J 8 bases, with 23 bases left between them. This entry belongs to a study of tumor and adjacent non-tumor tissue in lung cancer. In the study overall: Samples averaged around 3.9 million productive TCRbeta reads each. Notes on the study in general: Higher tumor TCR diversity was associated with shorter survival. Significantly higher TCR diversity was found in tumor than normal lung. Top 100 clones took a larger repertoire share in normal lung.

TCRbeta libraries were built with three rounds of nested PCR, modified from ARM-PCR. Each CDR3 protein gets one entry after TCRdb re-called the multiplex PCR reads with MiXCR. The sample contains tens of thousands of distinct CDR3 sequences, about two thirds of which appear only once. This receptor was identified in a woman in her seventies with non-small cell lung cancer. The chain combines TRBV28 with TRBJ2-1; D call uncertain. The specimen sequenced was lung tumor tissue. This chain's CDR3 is CASSGFRAHRNDEQFF. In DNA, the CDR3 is TGTGCCAGCAGCGGCTTCCGGGCCCACCGAAACGATGAGCAGTTCTTC.